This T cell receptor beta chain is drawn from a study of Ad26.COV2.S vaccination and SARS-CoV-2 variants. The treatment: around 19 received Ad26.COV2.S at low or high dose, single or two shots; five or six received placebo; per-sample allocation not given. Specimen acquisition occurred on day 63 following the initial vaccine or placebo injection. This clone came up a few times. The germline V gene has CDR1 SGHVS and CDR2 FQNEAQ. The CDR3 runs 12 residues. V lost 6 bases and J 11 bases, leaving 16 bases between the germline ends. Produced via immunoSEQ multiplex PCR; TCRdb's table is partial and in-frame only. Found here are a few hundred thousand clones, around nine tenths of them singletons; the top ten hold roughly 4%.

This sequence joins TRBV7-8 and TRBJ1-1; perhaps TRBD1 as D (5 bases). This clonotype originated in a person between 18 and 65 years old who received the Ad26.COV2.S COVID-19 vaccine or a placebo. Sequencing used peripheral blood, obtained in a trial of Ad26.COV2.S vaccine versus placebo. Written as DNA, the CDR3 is TGTGCCAGCAGTAGGGACTCCATCGGCGCTTTCTTT. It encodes CASSRDSIGAFF.